The 11 T cell receptor beta chains reported below all come from one sample, sequenced in a study of control samples from healthy donors and cancer patients. TCRdb's table, derived via immunoSEQ multiplex PCR, lists solely in-frame clones and lacks some. The sample yields fewer than 80,000 clones, nearly 90% seen once. Sequenced: PBMCs. The receptor source for this set is a man aged 60-69 years with colorectal cancer.

A remark on this clone: At one end, the junction sequence differs from germline, possibly due to a read error. The rearrangement links TRBV6-2 or TRBV6-3 to TRBJ1-5, with D unresolved. CDR3 size: 15 residues. Germline loops: CDR1 MNHEY, CDR2 SVGEGT. This CDR3 is CASRYSVTSNQPQHF. CDR3 DNA: TGTGCCAGCAGATACTCCGTTACTAGCAATCAGCCCCAGCATTTT.

CDR3 DNA sequence: TGTGCCAGCAGTGCGGCTAGCCACAATGAGCAGTTCTTC. This sequence encodes CASSAASHNEQFF. The V gene is TRBV6-4, the J gene TRBJ2-1; D possibly corresponds to TRBD2 (5 bases). The V end was cut by 4 bases, the J end by 5 bases, with 9 bases between. From germline, CDR1 is MRHNA and CDR2 SNTAGT. This CDR3 spans 13 amino acids.

J is TRBJ2-2 and V is TRBV7-6; D perhaps matches TRBD2 (6 bases). Looked up from germline, CDR1 is SGHVS and CDR2 is FNYEAQ. The CDR3 has 14 residues. Trimming took 3 bases from V and 4 from J, leaving 9 bases between them. CDR3 nucleotide sequence: TGTGCCAGCAGCTTGATGGGGGGCACCGGGGAGCTGTTTTTT. The encoded protein is CASSLMGGTGELFF.

The rearrangement joins TRBV7-6 to TRBJ1-6; perhaps TRBD1 as D (5 bases). Trimming removed 1 base at V and 6 bases at J, with 10 bases between. Germline assignment: CDR1 SGHVS and CDR2 FNYEAQ. The CDR3 is made up of 15 amino acids. CDR3 nucleotides: TGTGCCAGCAGCTTAGGTCCAGGGCCTAATTCACCCCTCCACTTT. Encoded protein: CASSLGPGPNSPLHF.

The rearrangement links TRBV10-3 to TRBJ1-4; D gene ambiguous. Germline V lookup: CDR1 ENHRY, CDR2 SYGVKD. The V gene lost 6 bases and the J gene lost 0 bases, with 8 bases spanning the gap. The CDR3 is 14 residues long. The CDR3 here is CAISGTATNEKLFF. The DNA of the CDR3 is TGTGCCATCAGCGGTACAGCAACTAATGAAAAACTGTTTTTT.

The chain has TRBV10-3 and TRBJ2-3; 12 bases are a match to TRBD2. This CDR3 is built from 12 residues. CDR1 and CDR2 from the germline V gene are ENHRY and SYGVKD. The trim removed 10 bases at V and 6 bases at J, leaving 2 bases unmatched. This CDR3 reads CASGTSGDTQYF. The CDR3 DNA reads TGTGCCAGCGGGACTAGCGGGGATACGCAGTATTTT.

The chain's CDR3 is CAISEILSDEQYF. The CDR3, as DNA: TGTGCCATCAGTGAGATCCTGAGTGACGAGCAGTACTTC. This chain connects TRBV10-3 to TRBJ2-7; D is unresolved. Germline V CDR1 and CDR2: ENHRY, SYGVKD. V lost 2 bases and J lost 5, with 10 bases in between. The CDR3 contains 13 residues.

This clone was found once. The gene calls are TRBV27 and TRBJ2-3; D perhaps matches TRBD1 (5 bases). The germline V gene encodes CDR1 MNHEY and CDR2 SMNVEV (reference sequence). Trimming stripped 6 bases from V and 0 bases from J, with 13 bases between. The CDR3 spans 15 residues. The CDR3 loop is CASRSDSRSTDTQYF. CDR3 sequence (DNA): TGTGCCAGCAGATCCGACAGCCGTAGCACAGATACGCAGTATTTT.

In this sample, this clone turned up once. The V call is TRBV6-5, the J call TRBJ2-1, with a possible D match to TRBD2 (6 bases). V gave up 7 bases and J gave up 9 bases, with 16 bases separating them. The CDR3 has 13 residues. Germline V gene lookup returns CDR1 MNHEY and CDR2 SVGAGI. CDR3 residues: CASNVVQEGEQFF. CDR3 coding DNA: TGTGCCAGCAACGTGGTACAGGAGGGTGAGCAGTTCTTC.

This CDR3 reads CASRGDRLSYEQYF. CDR3 nucleotide sequence: TGTGCCAGCAGGGGGGACCGACTCTCCTACGAGCAGTACTTC. V and J are TRBV5-8 and TRBJ2-7, with D perhaps assigned TRBD1 or TRBD2 (5 bases each). The CDR3 is made up of 14 amino acids. V was clipped by 5 bases and J by 0 bases, with 12 bases between them. Germline V gives CDR1 SGHTS, CDR2 YDEGEE. Filled out from reference TRBV5-8 and TRBJ2-7, the complete variable domain reads EAGVTQSPTHLIKTRGQQATLRCSPISGHTSVYWYQQALGLGLQFLLWYDEGEERNRGNFPPRFSGRQFPNYSSELNVNALELEDSALYLCASRGDRLSYEQYFGPGTRLTVT.

The gene calls are TRBV18 and TRBJ1-2, with D possibly TRBD1 on 6 matching bases. V was shortened by 3 bases and J by 3 bases, with 14 bases between the two germline ends. This CDR3 has 15 amino acids. From germline, CDR1 is KGHSH and CDR2 LQKENI. CDR3 in amino acids: CASSPSRTADYGYTF. CDR3 sequence (DNA): TGTGCCAGCTCACCTTCTCGGACAGCCGACTATGGCTACACCTTC.